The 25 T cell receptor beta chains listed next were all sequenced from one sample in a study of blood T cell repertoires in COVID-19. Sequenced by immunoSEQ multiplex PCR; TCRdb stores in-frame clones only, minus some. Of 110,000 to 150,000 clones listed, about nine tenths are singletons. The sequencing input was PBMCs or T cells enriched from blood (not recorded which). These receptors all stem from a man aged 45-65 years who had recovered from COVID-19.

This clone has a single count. The CDR3 region is CASSQDPDRGRYYGYTF. The CDR3, as DNA: TGCGCCAGCAGCCAAGATCCGGACAGGGGAAGATACTATGGCTACACCTTC. The chain joins TRBV4-3 to TRBJ1-2, with TRBD1 matching over 9 bases. The CDR3 consists of 17 residues. The germline gives CDR1 LGHNA, CDR2 YSLEER. With V trimmed by 0 bases and J by 3 bases, 8 bases remained unmatched.

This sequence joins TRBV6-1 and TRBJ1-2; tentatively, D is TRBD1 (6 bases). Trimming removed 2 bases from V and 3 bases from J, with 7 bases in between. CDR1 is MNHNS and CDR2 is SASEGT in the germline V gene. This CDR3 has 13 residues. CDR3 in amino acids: CASSERTDYGYTF. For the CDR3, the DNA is TGTGCCAGCAGTGAAAGGACAGACTATGGCTACACCTTC.

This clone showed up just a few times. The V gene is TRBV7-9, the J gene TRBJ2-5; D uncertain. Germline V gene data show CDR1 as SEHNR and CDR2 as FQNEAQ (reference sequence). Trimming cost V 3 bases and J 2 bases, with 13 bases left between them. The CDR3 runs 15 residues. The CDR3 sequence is CASSFGEKLQETQYF. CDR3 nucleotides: TGTGCCAGCAGCTTCGGAGAGAAGTTGCAAGAGACCCAGTACTTC.

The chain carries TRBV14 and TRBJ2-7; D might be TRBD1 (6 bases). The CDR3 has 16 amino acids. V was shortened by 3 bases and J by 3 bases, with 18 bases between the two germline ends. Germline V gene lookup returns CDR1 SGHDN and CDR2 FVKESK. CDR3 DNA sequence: TGTGCCAGCAGCCAGGAGTCAGGGGACGAGCTCTACGAGCAGTACGTC. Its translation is CASSQESGDELYEQYV.

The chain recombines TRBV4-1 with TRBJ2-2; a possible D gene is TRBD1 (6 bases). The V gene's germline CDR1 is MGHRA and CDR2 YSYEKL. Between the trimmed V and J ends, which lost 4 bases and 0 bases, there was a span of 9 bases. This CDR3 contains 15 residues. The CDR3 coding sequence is TGCGCCAGCAGCCGGACAGCCTCGAACACCGGGGAGCTGTTTTTT. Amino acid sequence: CASSRTASNTGELFF.

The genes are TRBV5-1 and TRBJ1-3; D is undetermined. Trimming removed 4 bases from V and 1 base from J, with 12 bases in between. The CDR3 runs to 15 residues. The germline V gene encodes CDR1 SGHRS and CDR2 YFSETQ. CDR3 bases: TGCGCCAGCAGCACAGCAGCAAGGTCTGGAAACACCATATATTTT. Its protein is CASSTAARSGNTIYF.

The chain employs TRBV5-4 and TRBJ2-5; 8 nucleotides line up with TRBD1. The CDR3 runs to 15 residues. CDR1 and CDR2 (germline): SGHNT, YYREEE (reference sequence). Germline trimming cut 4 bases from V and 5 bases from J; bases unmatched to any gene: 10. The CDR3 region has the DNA TGTGCCAGCAGCCACAAGGACAGGGTTCCGGAGACCCAGTACTTC. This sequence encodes CASSHKDRVPETQYF. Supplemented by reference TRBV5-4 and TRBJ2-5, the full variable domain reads ETGVTQSPTHLIKTRGQQVTLRCSSQSGHNTVSWYQQALGQGPQFIFQYYREEENGRGNFPPRFSGLQFPNYSSELNVNALELDDSALYLCASSHKDRVPETQYFGPGTRLLVL.

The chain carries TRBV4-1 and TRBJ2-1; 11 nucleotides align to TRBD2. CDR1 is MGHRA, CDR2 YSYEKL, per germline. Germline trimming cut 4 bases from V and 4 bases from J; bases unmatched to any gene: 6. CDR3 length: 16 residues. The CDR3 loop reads CASSLNLAGGYNEQFF. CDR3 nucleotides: TGCGCCAGCAGCCTGAACCTAGCGGGAGGATACAATGAGCAGTTCTTC.

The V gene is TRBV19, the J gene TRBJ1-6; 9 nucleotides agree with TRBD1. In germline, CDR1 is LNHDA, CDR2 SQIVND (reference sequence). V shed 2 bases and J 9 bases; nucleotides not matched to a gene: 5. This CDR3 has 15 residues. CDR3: CASSIRDRVSSPLHF. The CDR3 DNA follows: TGTGCCAGTAGTATACGGGACAGGGTCAGTTCACCCCTCCACTTT.

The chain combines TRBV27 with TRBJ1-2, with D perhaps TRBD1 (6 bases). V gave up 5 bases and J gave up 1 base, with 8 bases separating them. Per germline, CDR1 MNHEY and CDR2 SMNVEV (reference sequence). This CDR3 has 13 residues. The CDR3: CASSVQGNYGYTF. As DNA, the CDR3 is TGTGCCAGCAGTGTACAGGGTAACTATGGCTACACCTTC.

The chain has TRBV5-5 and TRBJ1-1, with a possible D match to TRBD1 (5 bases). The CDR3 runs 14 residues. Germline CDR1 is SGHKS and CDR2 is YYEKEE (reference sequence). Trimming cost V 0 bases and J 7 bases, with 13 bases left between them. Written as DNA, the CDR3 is TGTGCCAGCAGCTTGGGACGGCGGGGCGGTGAAGCTTTCTTT. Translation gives CASSLGRRGGEAFF.

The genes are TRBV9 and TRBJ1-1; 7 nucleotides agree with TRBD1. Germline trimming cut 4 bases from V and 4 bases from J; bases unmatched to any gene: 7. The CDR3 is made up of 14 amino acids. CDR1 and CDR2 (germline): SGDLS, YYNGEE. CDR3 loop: CASSRYSGGTEAFF. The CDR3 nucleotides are TGTGCCAGCAGCCGTTATTCAGGGGGCACTGAAGCTTTCTTT.

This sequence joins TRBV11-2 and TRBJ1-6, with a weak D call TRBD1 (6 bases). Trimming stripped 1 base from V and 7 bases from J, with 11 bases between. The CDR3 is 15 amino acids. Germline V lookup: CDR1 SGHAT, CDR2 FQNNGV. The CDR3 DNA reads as TGTGCCAGCAGCTTAGGGTCAGGGGCAAATTCACCCCTCCACTTT. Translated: CASSLGSGANSPLHF.

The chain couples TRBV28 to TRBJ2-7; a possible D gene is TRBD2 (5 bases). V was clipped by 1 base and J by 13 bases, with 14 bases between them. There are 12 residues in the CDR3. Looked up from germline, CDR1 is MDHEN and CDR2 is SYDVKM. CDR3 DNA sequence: TGTGCCAGCAGTTTATACGGGAAGAAGCCATACGTC. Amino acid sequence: CASSLYGKKPYV.

CDR3 sequence reads: CASSPKAISYNEQFF. The CDR3 DNA follows: TGTGCCAGCAGCCCCAAAGCTATCTCCTACAATGAGCAGTTCTTC. The J gene is TRBJ2-1, the V gene TRBV7-9; D call uncertain. This CDR3 is built from 15 residues. V lost 5 bases and J 0 bases, leaving 11 bases between the germline ends. CDR1 is SEHNR and CDR2 is FQNEAQ in the germline V gene (reference sequence).

CDR3 sequence (DNA): TGTGCCAGCAGCCTAACCGGGACAGGGGCTATCTATGGCTACACCTTC. Translating gives CASSLTGTGAIYGYTF. The chain links TRBV3-1 (or the pseudogene TRBV3-2) to TRBJ1-2; 10 bases match TRBD1. The CDR3 contains 16 residues. The ends lost 4 bases at V and 4 bases at J; junction bases unmatched: 9. CDR1 is LGHDT, CDR2 YNNKEL, per germline (reference sequence).

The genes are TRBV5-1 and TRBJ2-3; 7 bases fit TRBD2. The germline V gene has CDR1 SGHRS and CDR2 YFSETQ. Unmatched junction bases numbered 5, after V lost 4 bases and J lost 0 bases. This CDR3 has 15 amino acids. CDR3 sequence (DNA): TGCGCCAGCAGCGTCGGGGGGAAGAGCACAGATACGCAGTATTTT. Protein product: CASSVGGKSTDTQYF. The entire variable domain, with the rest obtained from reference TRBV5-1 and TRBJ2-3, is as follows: KAGVTQTPRYLIKTRGQQVTLSCSPISGHRSVSWYQQTPGQGLQFLFEYFSETQRNKGNFPGRFSGRQFSNSRSEMNVSTLELGDSALYLCASSVGGKSTDTQYFGPGTRLTVL.

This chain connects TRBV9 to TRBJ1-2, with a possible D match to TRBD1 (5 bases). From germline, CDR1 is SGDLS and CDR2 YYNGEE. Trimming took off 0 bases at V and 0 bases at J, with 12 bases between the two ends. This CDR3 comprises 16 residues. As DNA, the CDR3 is TGTGCCAGCAGCGTAGAATATGGCAGGGCTAACTATGGCTACACCTTC. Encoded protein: CASSVEYGRANYGYTF. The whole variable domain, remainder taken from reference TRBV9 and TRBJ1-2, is DSGVTQTPKHLITATGQRVTLRCSPRSGDLSVYWYQQSLDQGLQFLIQYYNGEERAKGNILERFSAQQFPDLHSELNLSSLELGDSALYFCASSVEYGRANYGYTFGSGTRLTVV.

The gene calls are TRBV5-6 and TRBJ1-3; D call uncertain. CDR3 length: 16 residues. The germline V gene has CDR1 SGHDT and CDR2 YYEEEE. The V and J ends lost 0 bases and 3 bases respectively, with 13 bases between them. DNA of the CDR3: TGTGCCAGCAGCTTGGCCTTAGGGAGCGGTGGAAACACCATATATTTT. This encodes CASSLALGSGGNTIYF.

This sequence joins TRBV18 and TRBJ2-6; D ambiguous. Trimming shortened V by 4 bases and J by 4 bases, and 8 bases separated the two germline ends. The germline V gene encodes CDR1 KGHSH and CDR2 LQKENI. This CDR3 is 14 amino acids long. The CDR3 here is CASSRLSGANVLTF. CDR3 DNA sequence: TGTGCCAGCTCACGGCTCTCAGGGGCCAACGTCCTGACTTTC.

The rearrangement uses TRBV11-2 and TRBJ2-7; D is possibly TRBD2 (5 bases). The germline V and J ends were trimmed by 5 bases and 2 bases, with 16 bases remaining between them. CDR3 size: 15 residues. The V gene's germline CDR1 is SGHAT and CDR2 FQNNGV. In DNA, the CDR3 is TGTGCCAGCAGCCCAATCCGGGGTGGGACCTACGAGCAGTACTTC. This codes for CASSPIRGGTYEQYF.

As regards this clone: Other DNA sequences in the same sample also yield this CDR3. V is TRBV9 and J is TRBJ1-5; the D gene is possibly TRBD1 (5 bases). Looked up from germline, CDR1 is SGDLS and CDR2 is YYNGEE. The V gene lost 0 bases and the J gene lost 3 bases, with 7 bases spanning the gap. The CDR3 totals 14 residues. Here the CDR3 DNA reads TGTGCCAGCAGCGTAGGACAGAACAATCAGCCCCAGCATTTT. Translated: CASSVGQNNQPQHF. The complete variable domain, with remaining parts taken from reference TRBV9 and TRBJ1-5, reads DSGVTQTPKHLITATGQRVTLRCSPRSGDLSVYWYQQSLDQGLQFLIQYYNGEERAKGNILERFSAQQFPDLHSELNLSSLELGDSALYFCASSVGQNNQPQHFGDGTRLSIL.

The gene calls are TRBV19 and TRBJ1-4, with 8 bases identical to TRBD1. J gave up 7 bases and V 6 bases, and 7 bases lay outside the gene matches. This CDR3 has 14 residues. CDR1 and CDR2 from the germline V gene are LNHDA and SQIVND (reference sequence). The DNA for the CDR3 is TGTGCCAGTAGATCCAGGGGGCGCACTGAAAAACTGTTTTTT. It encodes CASRSRGRTEKLFF.

CDR3 DNA: TGTGCCACCAGCAGAGTTCCCCTCTCGACAGGCGGAAACACCATATATTTT. Its protein is CATSRVPLSTGGNTIYF. The chain couples TRBV15 to TRBJ1-3, with D perhaps matching TRBD1 (6 bases). V lost 1 base to trimming and J lost 4 bases, with 17 bases between them. Germline V gene sequence: CDR1 LNHNV, CDR2 YYDKDF (reference sequence). The CDR3 spans 17 residues.

The CDR3 coding sequence is TGTGCCAGCAGGGGTGGACAGGGCGTCGGAGAGACCCAGTACTTC. This codes for CASRGGQGVGETQYF. The V gene is TRBV27, the J gene TRBJ2-5; TRBD1 matches 8 bases. J was trimmed by 4 bases and V by 6 bases; bases with no gene match: 10. The length of the CDR3 is 15 residues. CDR1 and CDR2 (germline): MNHEY, SMNVEV (reference sequence).